Listed below are T cell receptor beta chains from one sample, sequenced in a study of patients and donors after allogeneic stem cell transplantation. TCRdb re-called the RT-PCR reads with MiXCR, one entry per CDR3 protein. The sample holds approximately 61,000 distinct CDR3 sequences, 13% seen once. The specimen sequenced was blood, either unsorted or a sorted T cell fraction (not recorded which). These receptor sequences come from a human donor who was either an allogeneic HSCT recipient or a stem cell or donor lymphocyte infusion donor (not recorded which). It is not recorded whose cells these are; they may come from a transplant donor. Both conserved end residues are part of each CDR3. Each record gives: V gene, D gene, J gene, clone size, CDR3 protein, CDR3 DNA. A D gene is named only where the DNA matches it firmly. Clone size appears in some rows only: once, few, many, or a class for an expanded clone.

v_call: TRBV7-3; d_call: TRBD2; j_call: TRBJ2-3; clone_size: many; cdr3_aa: CASSPLGSGSTDTQYF; cdr3_nt: TGTGCCAGCAGCCCACTGGGTAGCGGGAGCACAGATACGCAGTATTTT
v_call: TRBV28; d_call: TRBD2; j_call: TRBJ2-7; clone_size: NA; cdr3_aa: CASRQPGLAGIAYEQYF; cdr3_nt: TGTGCCAGCAGGCAACCGGGACTAGCGGGAATAGCCTACGAGCAGTACTTC
v_call: TRBV5-5; d_call: TRBD2; j_call: TRBJ2-3; clone_size: medium-sized; cdr3_aa: CASSSLAEAKTDTQYF; cdr3_nt: TGTGCCAGCAGCTCCCTAGCGGAAGCAAAAACAGATACGCAGTATTTT
v_call: TRBV14; d_call: NA; j_call: TRBJ2-1; clone_size: few; cdr3_aa: CASSQRRASGHEQFF; cdr3_nt: TGTGCCAGCAGCCAAAGGAGGGCCTCGGGCCATGAGCAGTTCTTC
v_call: TRBV12-3/TRBV12-4; d_call: NA; j_call: TRBJ1-5; clone_size: many; cdr3_aa: CASSYQGLGQPQHF; cdr3_nt: TGTGCCAGCAGTTACCAGGGGCTCGGTCAGCCCCAGCATTTT
v_call: TRBV9; d_call: NA; j_call: TRBJ2-7; clone_size: few; cdr3_aa: CASSVEVGSPPGEQYF; cdr3_nt: TGTGCCAGCAGCGTAGAGGTCGGGAGTCCCCCAGGGGAGCAGTACTTC
v_call: TRBV24-1; d_call: TRBD2; j_call: TRBJ2-3; clone_size: many; cdr3_aa: CATSDHSGRGADTQYF; cdr3_nt: TGTGCCACCAGTGATCATAGCGGGAGGGGCGCAGATACGCAGTATTTT
v_call: TRBV20-1; d_call: NA; j_call: TRBJ1-2; clone_size: NA; cdr3_aa: CSAKGDRNTNYGYTF; cdr3_nt: TGCAGTGCTAAGGGCGACAGGAACACTAACTATGGCTACACCTTC
v_call: TRBV29-1; d_call: TRBD2; j_call: TRBJ2-7; clone_size: NA; cdr3_aa: CSARDGRLGLAGSYEQYF; cdr3_nt: TGCAGCGCGCGGGACGGACGACTGGGACTAGCGGGCTCCTACGAGCAGTACTTC
v_call: TRBV20-1; d_call: NA; j_call: TRBJ1-2; clone_size: NA; cdr3_aa: CSARVAGGYGYTF; cdr3_nt: TGCAGTGCTAGAGTAGCAGGAGGCTATGGCTACACCTTC
v_call: TRBV4-2; d_call: NA; j_call: TRBJ2-5; clone_size: few; cdr3_aa: CASSPFKREVEETQYF; cdr3_nt: TGTGCCAGCAGCCCTTTTAAAAGGGAGGTGGAAGAGACCCAGTACTTC
v_call: TRBV9; d_call: TRBD1; j_call: TRBJ2-4; clone_size: NA; cdr3_aa: CASSSRTGALKNIQYF; cdr3_nt: TGTGCCAGCAGCTCCCGGACAGGCGCACTCAAAAACATTCAGTACTTC
v_call: TRBV13; d_call: NA; j_call: TRBJ2-7; clone_size: few; cdr3_aa: CASEERNSYEQYF; cdr3_nt: TGTGCCAGCGAGGAACGGAACTCCTACGAGCAGTACTTC
v_call: TRBV2; d_call: NA; j_call: TRBJ1-1; clone_size: many; cdr3_aa: CASSEWGGMNTEAFF; cdr3_nt: TGTGCCAGCAGTGAATGGGGGGGTATGAACACTGAAGCTTTCTTT
v_call: TRBV29-1; d_call: NA; j_call: TRBJ2-5; clone_size: many; cdr3_aa: CSVGQTIETQYF; cdr3_nt: TGCAGCGTTGGACAGACGATAGAGACCCAGTACTTC
v_call: TRBV20-1; d_call: TRBD1; j_call: TRBJ1-1; clone_size: many; cdr3_aa: CSANGGRGQDTEAFF; cdr3_nt: TGCAGTGCAAATGGGGGGAGGGGGCAGGACACTGAAGCTTTCTTT
v_call: TRBV11-2; d_call: NA; j_call: TRBJ2-3; clone_size: NA; cdr3_aa: CASSTGRSFYPDTQYF; cdr3_nt: TGTGCCAGCAGCACCGGACGTAGCTTCTACCCAGATACGCAGTATTTT
v_call: TRBV10-3; d_call: NA; j_call: TRBJ2-1; clone_size: few; cdr3_aa: CAISELIGGIKSSYNEQFF; cdr3_nt: TGTGCCATCAGTGAGCTCATCGGGGGTATAAAGAGCTCCTACAATGAGCAGTTCTTC
v_call: TRBV27; d_call: TRBD1; j_call: TRBJ2-2; clone_size: NA; cdr3_aa: CASSLTGVVPRELFF; cdr3_nt: TGTGCCAGCAGTTTAACAGGGGTGGTACCCCGGGAGCTGTTTTTT
v_call: TRBV29-1; d_call: TRBD1; j_call: TRBJ1-1; clone_size: few; cdr3_aa: CSFNRGSVEAFF; cdr3_nt: TGCAGCTTTAACAGGGGCAGTGTTGAAGCTTTCTTT
v_call: TRBV20-1; d_call: NA; j_call: TRBJ2-7; clone_size: NA; cdr3_aa: CSARDGQGKGEQYF; cdr3_nt: TGCAGTGCTAGAGACGGTCAGGGTAAGGGCGAGCAGTACTTC
v_call: TRBV10-3; d_call: NA; j_call: TRBJ2-5; clone_size: few; cdr3_aa: CAIQAGAGETQYF; cdr3_nt: TGTGCCATCCAAGCCGGGGCAGGAGAGACCCAGTACTTC
v_call: TRBV10-3; d_call: TRBD2; j_call: TRBJ2-1; clone_size: NA; cdr3_aa: CAISGREREGINEQFF; cdr3_nt: TGTGCCATCAGTGGTCGTGAGCGGGAGGGCATCAATGAGCAGTTCTTC
v_call: TRBV27; d_call: TRBD1; j_call: TRBJ2-7; clone_size: NA; cdr3_aa: CATQPRTGEYEQYF; cdr3_nt: TGTGCCACCCAGCCCAGGACAGGTGAATACGAGCAGTACTTC